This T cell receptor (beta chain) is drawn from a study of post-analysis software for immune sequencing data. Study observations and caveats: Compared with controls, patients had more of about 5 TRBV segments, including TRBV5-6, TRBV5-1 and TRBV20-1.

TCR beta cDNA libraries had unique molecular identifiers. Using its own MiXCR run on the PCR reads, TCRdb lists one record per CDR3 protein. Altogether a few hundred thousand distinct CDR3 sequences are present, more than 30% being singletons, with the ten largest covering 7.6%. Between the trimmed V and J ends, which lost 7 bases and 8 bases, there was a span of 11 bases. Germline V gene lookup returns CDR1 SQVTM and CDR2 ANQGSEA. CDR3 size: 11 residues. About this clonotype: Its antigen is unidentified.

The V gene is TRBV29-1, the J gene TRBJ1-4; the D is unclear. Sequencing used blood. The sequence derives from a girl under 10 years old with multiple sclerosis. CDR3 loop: CSAGSWEKLFF. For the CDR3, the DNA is TGCAGCGCGGGCTCTTGGGAAAAACTGTTTTTT.